This T cell receptor (beta chain) was profiled in a study of T-cell reconstitution after alpha-beta-depleted transplantation in children. Study results and caveats: Several hundred graft clones that had expanded were reportedly the source of alpha-beta T cells about two months after transplant. Newly produced T cells mostly provided counts and TCRbeta diversity after one year, as hyperexpanded clones declined. It was surviving recipient T cells and thymic progenitors that gave some patients high TCRbeta diversity at day 60.

This clonotype showed up many times. Its antigen is still unknown. V was clipped by 2 bases and J by 4 bases, with 16 bases between them. The CDR3 is made up of 16 amino acids. Germline lookup yields CDR1 SGHNT and CDR2 YYREEE (reference sequence). Unique molecular identifiers were used to barcode this TCRbeta library. A single record per CDR3 protein comes from TCRdb applying MiXCR to the PCR reads. The table records roughly 670,000 distinct CDR3 sequences, around 13% of them present only once. Sequencing used PBMCs, obtained before TCRalphabeta/CD19-depleted stem cell transplant. The V and J genes are TRBV5-4 and TRBJ1-5, with a possible D match to TRBD1 (5 bases). This clonotype originated in a girl under 10 years old with congenital amegakaryocytic thrombocytopenia, due to receive a stem cell transplant. The CDR3 sequence is CASSFYGTGDNQPQHF. In DNA form, the CDR3 reads TGTGCCAGCAGCTTTTACGGCACGGGGGATAATCAGCCCCAGCATTTT.